Listed here are 15 T cell receptor beta chains from one sample, sequenced in a study of glioma-infiltrating T cells after dendritic cell vaccination (TCRdb year 2016). Libraries were made using the immunoSEQ multiplex PCR assay. The source is immuneACCESS, and TCRdb retained only in-frame sequences with V and J called. Part of the clones is not carried over; for the studies checked, unresolved V genes explain less than half of this, and the remainder is unexplained. In this sample the table shows about 95,000 clones, approximately 81% of which occur a single time. Of the sample, under 3% falls within the top ten clones. The material was blood, obtained before dendritic cell vaccination. All receptors come from a human donor with glioblastoma.

The chain is built from TRBV7-6 and TRBJ2-5, with a weak D call TRBD2 (5 bases). CDR1 is SGHVS, CDR2 FNYEAQ, per germline. The CDR3 has 13 residues. V lost 0 bases and J lost 11, with 13 bases in between. CDR3 amino acids: CASSLATTRAQYF. CDR3 bases: TGTGCCAGCAGCTTAGCGACTACCCGGGCTCAGTACTTC.

This clone was detected once. The V gene is TRBV21-1, the J gene TRBJ1-4. TRBV21-1 is tagged as a pseudogene. This CDR3 is built from 15 residues. The chain's CDR3 is CASTGGGNPNEKLFF. Written as DNA, the CDR3 is TGTGCCAGCACCGGGGGGGGGAACCCTAATGAAAAACTGTTTTTT.

The chain has TRBV11-2 and TRBJ1-2; D is uncertain. CDR3 length: 13 residues. Trimming took 0 bases from V and 7 from J, leaving 9 bases between them. From germline, CDR1 is SGHAT and CDR2 FQNNGV. The CDR3, as DNA: TGTGCCAGCAGCTTAGATTGGGCCGTTGGCTACACCTTC. Translation gives CASSLDWAVGYTF.

The rearrangement joins TRBV15 to TRBJ2-5; 7 bases match TRBD2. CDR3 size: 16 residues. The V and J ends lost 1 base and 4 bases, in that order; junction bases with no gene match: 9. Germline loops: CDR1 LNHNV, CDR2 YYDKDF (reference sequence). CDR3 region: CATSRASAGAGETQYF. Here the CDR3 DNA reads TGTGCCACCAGCAGAGCCTCTGCGGGAGCCGGAGAGACCCAGTACTTC.

This clone has only one observation. The chain carries TRBV7-8 and TRBJ2-2; D unresolved. This CDR3 has 13 amino acids. Trimming took off 5 bases at V and 1 base at J, with 5 bases between the two ends. The germline V gene encodes CDR1 SGHVS and CDR2 FQNEAQ. The CDR3 spells CASSPRNTGELFF. CDR3 DNA sequence: TGTGCCAGCAGCCCCCGGAACACCGGGGAGCTGTTTTTT.

The chain employs TRBV9 and TRBJ1-2; a weak D match, TRBD1 (5 bases). The CDR3 runs to 17 residues. Germline V gene sequence: CDR1 SGDLS, CDR2 YYNGEE. The V and J ends lost 3 bases and 3 bases respectively, with 21 bases between them. The CDR3 bases are TGTGCCAGCAGCGCCAGGACACTGAAAAAAGGAGACTATGGCTACACCTTC. This gives the protein CASSARTLKKGDYGYTF.

The V call is TRBV6-1, the J call TRBJ1-4, with TRBD1 matching 9 bases. Germline assignment: CDR1 MNHNS and CDR2 SASEGT. V was clipped by 2 bases and J by 8 bases; unmatched bases: 3. This CDR3 is built from 14 residues. The CDR3 reads CASSEQDRGEKLFF. CDR3 nucleotides: TGTGCCAGCAGTGAACAGGACAGGGGAGAAAAACTGTTTTTT.

This chain joins TRBV11-2 and TRBJ2-5; tentative D call: TRBD2 (5 bases). Trimming took off 1 base at V and 3 bases at J, with 12 bases between the two ends. Germline CDR1 is SGHAT and CDR2 is FQNNGV. CDR3 length: 15 residues. DNA of the CDR3: TGTGCCAGCAGCTTAGGGGCCTACGGGAAAGAGACCCAGTACTTC. Translation gives CASSLGAYGKETQYF.

The chain is built from TRBV9 and TRBJ2-1; 12 positions agree with TRBD2. CDR3 length equals 15 residues. Germline CDR1 SGDLS, CDR2 YYNGEE. J was trimmed by 5 bases and V by 2 bases; bases with no gene match: 2. This chain's CDR3 is CASSVGLAGNNEQFF. CDR3 nucleotides: TGTGCCAGCAGCGTCGGACTAGCGGGGAACAATGAGCAGTTCTTC. The full variable domain, in which reference TRBV9 and TRBJ2-1 provide the parts outside the CDR3, is DSGVTQTPKHLITATGQRVTLRCSPRSGDLSVYWYQQSLDQGLQFLIQYYNGEERAKGNILERFSAQQFPDLHSELNLSSLELGDSALYFCASSVGLAGNNEQFFGPGTRLTVL.

V gene TRBV6-5 combines with J gene TRBJ1-1, with D maybe TRBD1 (5 bases). Trimming took 5 bases from V and 14 from J, leaving 15 bases between them. The CDR3 extends over 11 amino acids. Germline V gene sequence: CDR1 MNHEY, CDR2 SVGAGI. The CDR3 nucleotides are TGTGCCAGCAGTGAGGGCCCGGGGGAGTTCTTT. Its protein product is CASSEGPGEFF.

This sequence joins TRBV7-2 and TRBJ1-1; D not certain. Germline CDR1 reads SGHTA; CDR2 reads FQGNSA. The V and J ends lost 2 bases and 5 bases respectively, with 9 bases between them. This CDR3 comprises 13 residues. The CDR3 region is CASSLRMETEAFF. CDR3 bases: TGTGCCAGCAGCTTAAGGATGGAGACTGAAGCTTTCTTT. Full variable domain (rest looked up from reference TRBV7-2 and TRBJ1-1): GAGVSQSPSNKVTEKGKDVELRCDPISGHTALYWYRQSLGQGLEFLIYFQGNSAPDKSGLPSDRFSAERTGGSVSTLTIQRTQQEDSAVYLCASSLRMETEAFFGQGTRLTVV.

This clone was seen a few times. CDR3 region: CASSLSGQGQTEAFF. CDR3 coding DNA: TGTGCCAGCAGCTTAAGTGGACAGGGTCAGACTGAAGCTTTCTTT. The chain joins TRBV7-9 to TRBJ1-1; 8 positions agree with TRBD1. The germline V gene has CDR1 SEHNR and CDR2 FQNEAQ (reference sequence). The V segment lost 2 bases and the J segment 5 bases; nucleotides outside the gene matches: 7. The CDR3 sequence is 15 residues long.

The J gene is TRBJ2-2, the V gene TRBV4-1, with 10 bases fitting TRBD1. CDR1 is MGHRA and CDR2 is YSYEKL in the germline V gene. Germline trimming cut 4 bases from V and 5 bases from J; bases unmatched to any gene: 7. The CDR3 runs 16 residues. CDR3 sequence: CASSRSLGQGTGELFF. CDR3 nucleotides: TGCGCCAGCAGCCGGTCCCTGGGACAGGGGACCGGGGAGCTGTTTTTT.

The chain employs TRBV7-2 and TRBJ2-7; 8 bases fit TRBD1. Trimming at V came to 5 bases and at J to 6 bases, leaving 9 bases not matched to a gene. The germline gives CDR1 SGHTA, CDR2 FQGNSA. There are 14 residues in the CDR3. This CDR3 is CASSTGTGWGEQYF. Written as DNA, the CDR3 is TGTGCCAGCAGCACCGGGACAGGATGGGGCGAGCAGTACTTC.

The chain links TRBV30 to TRBJ1-3, with TRBD1 as a possible D gene (6 bases). The ends were cut back, 4 bases at V and 4 bases at J, with 11 bases in the middle. The CDR3 extends over 13 amino acids. Germline CDR1 reads GTSNPN; CDR2 reads SVGIG (reference sequence). The DNA for the CDR3 is TGTGCCTGGACAACAGGGAAAGGAAACACCATATATTTT. Its protein is CAWTTGKGNTIYF.